Ten or more counts support the clone carrying this T cell receptor (beta chain). The antigen remains undetermined. In TCRdb, the 5' RACE reads were re-called with MiXCR into one record per CDR3 protein. The table has a few hundred thousand distinct CDR3 sequences, over 9.5% seen once. These data originate in a study of T-cell memory formation after mild COVID-19. This CDR3 has 17 amino acids. The trim removed 5 bases at V and 5 bases at J, leaving 11 bases unmatched. CDR1 is SGHVS and CDR2 is FNYEAQ in the germline V gene. The study's findings and limits: Prior to infection, memory already included some responding clones, suggesting cross-reactive memory joined. Researchers report contracting CD4+ clones mostly in CM and EM, with CD8+ clones in EMRA. Unconfirmed was the SARS-CoV-2 specificity of second-wave clones that peaked on day 37. Contracting clones from day 15 to 85 showed balanced CD4/CD8; later expanders favored CD4+.

The V call is TRBV7-6, the J call TRBJ2-7; the match to TRBD2 covers 14 bases. Sequenced: PBMCs or a T cell subset sorted from them (not recorded which). This clonotype was sampled from a young man who had mild COVID-19 (a few samples of this study predate the infection). Cell type and time point are not known. For the CDR3, the DNA is TGTGCCAGCAGCCGAACCGGGACTAGCGGGGGAATCAACGAGCAGTACTTC. Translation: CASSRTGTSGGINEQYF.